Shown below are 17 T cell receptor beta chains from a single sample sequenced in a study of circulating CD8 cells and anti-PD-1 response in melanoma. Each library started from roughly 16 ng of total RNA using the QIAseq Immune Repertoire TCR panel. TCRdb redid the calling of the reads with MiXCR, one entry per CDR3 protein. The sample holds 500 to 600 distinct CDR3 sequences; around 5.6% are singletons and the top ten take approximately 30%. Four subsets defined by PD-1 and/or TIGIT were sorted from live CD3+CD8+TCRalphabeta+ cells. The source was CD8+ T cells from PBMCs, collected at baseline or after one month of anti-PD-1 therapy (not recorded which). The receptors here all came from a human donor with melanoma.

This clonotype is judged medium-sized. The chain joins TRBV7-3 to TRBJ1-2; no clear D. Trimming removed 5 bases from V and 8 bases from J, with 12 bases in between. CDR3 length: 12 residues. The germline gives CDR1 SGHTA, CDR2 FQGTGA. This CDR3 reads CASSGEGLGYTF. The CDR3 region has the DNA TGTGCCAGCAGCGGCGAGGGTTTAGGCTACACCTTC. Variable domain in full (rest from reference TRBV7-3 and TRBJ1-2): GAGVSQTPSNKVTEKGKYVELRCDPISGHTALYWYRQSLGQGPEFLIYFQGTGAADDSGLPNDRFFAVRPEGSVSTLKIQRTERGDSAVYLCASSGEGLGYTFGSGTRLTVV.

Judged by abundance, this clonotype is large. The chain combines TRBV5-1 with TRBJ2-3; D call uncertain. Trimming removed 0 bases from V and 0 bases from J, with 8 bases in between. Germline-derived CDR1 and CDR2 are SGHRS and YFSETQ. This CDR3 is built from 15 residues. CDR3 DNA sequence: TGCGCCAGCAGCTTGGACCGTTCTAGCACAGATACGCAGTATTTT. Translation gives CASSLDRSSTDTQYF.

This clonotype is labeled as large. Here the CDR3 reads CASSDARVLPGELFF. The CDR3 DNA reads TGTGCCAGCAGTGACGCTAGGGTACTTCCCGGGGAGCTGTTTTTT. The chain carries TRBV2 and TRBJ2-2; D unresolved. The germline V gene encodes CDR1 SNHLY and CDR2 FYNNEI. The CDR3 spans 15 residues. Trimming shortened V by 3 bases and J by 6 bases, and 14 bases separated the two germline ends.

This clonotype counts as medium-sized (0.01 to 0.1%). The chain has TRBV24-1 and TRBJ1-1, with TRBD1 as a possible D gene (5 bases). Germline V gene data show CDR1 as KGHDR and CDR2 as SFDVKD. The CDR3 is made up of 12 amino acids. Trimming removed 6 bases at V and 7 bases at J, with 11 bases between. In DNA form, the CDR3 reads TGTGCCACCAGTCAGGGAGGCGATGAAGCTTTCTTT. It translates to CATSQGGDEAFF.

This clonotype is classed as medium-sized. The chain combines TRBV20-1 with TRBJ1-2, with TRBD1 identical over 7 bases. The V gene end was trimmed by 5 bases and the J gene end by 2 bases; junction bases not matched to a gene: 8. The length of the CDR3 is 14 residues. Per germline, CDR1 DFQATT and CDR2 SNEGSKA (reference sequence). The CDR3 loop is CSAARQGVNYGYTF. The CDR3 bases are TGCAGTGCTGCCAGACAGGGCGTGAACTATGGCTACACCTTC.

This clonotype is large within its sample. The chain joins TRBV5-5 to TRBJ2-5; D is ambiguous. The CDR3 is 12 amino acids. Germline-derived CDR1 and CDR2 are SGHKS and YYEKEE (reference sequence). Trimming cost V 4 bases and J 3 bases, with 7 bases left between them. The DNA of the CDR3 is TGTGCCAGCAGCACCGAGGAAGAGACCCAGTACTTC. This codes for CASSTEEETQYF.

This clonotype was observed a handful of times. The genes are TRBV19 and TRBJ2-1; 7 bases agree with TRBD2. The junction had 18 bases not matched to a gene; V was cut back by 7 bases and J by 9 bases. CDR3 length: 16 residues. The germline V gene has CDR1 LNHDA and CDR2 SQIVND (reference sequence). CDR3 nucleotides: TGTGCCAGTACTGATACCGGGACTACGGCAGGCCTTGAGCAGTTCTTC. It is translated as CASTDTGTTAGLEQFF.

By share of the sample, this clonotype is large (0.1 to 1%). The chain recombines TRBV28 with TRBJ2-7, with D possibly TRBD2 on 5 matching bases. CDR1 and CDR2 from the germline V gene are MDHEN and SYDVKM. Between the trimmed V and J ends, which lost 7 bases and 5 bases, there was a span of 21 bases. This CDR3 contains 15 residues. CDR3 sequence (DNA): TGTGCCAGCACCTCCGGTCGGGGTAGGATCGACGAGCAGTACTTC. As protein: CASTSGRGRIDEQYF.

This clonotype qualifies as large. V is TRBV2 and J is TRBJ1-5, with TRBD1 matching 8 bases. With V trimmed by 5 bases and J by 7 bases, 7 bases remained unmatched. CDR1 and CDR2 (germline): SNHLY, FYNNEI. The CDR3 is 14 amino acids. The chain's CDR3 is CASSQTGVGQPQHF. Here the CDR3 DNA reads TGTGCCAGCAGTCAGACAGGGGTGGGGCAGCCCCAGCATTTT. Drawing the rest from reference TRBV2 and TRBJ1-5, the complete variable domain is EPEVTQTPSHQVTQMGQEVILRCVPISNHLYFYWYRQILGQKVEFLVSFYNNEISEKSEIFDDQFSVERPDGSNFTLKIRSTKLEDSAMYFCASSQTGVGQPQHFGDGTRLSIL.

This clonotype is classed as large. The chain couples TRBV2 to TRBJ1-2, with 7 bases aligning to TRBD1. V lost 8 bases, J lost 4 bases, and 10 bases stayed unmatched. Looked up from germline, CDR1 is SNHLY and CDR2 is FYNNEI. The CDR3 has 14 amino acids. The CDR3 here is CASFKTGSFYGYTF. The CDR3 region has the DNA TGTGCCAGCTTCAAGACAGGGAGTTTCTATGGCTACACCTTC.

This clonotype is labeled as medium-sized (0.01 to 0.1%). The CDR3 DNA reads as TGTGCCAGCAGCCTGGGGGGGACTAGCGCGACCTACGAGCAGTACTTC. As protein: CASSLGGTSATYEQYF. The V call is TRBV12-3 or TRBV12-4, the J call TRBJ2-7; 10 nucleotides align to TRBD2. The CDR3 length is 16 residues. J gave up 2 bases and V 6 bases, and 10 bases lay outside the gene matches.

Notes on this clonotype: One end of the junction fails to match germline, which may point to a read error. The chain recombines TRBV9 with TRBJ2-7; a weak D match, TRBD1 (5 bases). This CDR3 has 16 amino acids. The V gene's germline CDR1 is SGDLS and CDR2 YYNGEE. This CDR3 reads CASSSSPGASSCEQYF. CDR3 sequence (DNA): TGTGCCAGCAGCTCTTCCCCTGGGGCCAGCTCCTGCGAGCAGTACTTC.

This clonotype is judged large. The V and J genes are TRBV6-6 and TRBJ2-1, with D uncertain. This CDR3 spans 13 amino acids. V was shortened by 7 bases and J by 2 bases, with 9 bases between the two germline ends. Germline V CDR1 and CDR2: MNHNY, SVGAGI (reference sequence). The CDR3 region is CASTPNPYNEQFF. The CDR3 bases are TGTGCCAGCACCCCCAACCCCTACAATGAGCAGTTCTTC.

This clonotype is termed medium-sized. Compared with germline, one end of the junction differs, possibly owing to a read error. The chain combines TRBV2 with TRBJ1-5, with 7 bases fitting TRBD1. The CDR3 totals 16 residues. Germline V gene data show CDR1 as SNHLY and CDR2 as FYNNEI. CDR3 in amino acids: CATHMGPGGVDQPQRF. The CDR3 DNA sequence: TGTGCCACCCACATGGGCCCAGGGGGAGTGGATCAGCCCCAGCGTTTT.

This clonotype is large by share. CDR3 region: CSVELNGDKNSDTQYF. Here the CDR3 DNA reads TGCAGCGTTGAACTTAACGGGGACAAGAATTCAGATACGCAGTATTTT. J is TRBJ2-3 and V is TRBV29-1; tentative D call: TRBD1 (6 bases). V was cut by 2 bases and J by 4 bases, with 19 bases left in between. This CDR3 region has 16 residues. The germline V gene has CDR1 SQVTM and CDR2 ANQGSEA.

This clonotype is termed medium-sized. DNA for the CDR3: TGTGCCAGCAGGGTCACTAGCGGGAGAAACTACGAGCAGTACTTC. Translating it yields CASRVTSGRNYEQYF. This sequence joins TRBV28 and TRBJ2-7; TRBD2 matches 11 bases. This CDR3 spans 15 amino acids. The germline V gene encodes CDR1 MDHEN and CDR2 SYDVKM. Losses at the gene ends were 6 bases for V and 3 bases for J; bases not matched to a gene: 7.

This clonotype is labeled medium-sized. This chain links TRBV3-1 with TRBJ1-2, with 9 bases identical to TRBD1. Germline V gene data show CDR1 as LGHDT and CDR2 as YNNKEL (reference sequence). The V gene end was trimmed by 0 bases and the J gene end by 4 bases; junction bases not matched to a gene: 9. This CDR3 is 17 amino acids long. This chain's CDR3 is CASSQDNPQGASYGYTF. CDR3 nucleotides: TGTGCCAGCAGCCAAGATAACCCACAGGGGGCGAGCTATGGCTACACCTTC.